The clone carrying this T cell receptor beta chain was counted between two and nine times. The antigen is undetermined. In germline, CDR1 is SGHRS, CDR2 YFSETQ. Trimming removed 0 bases from V and 5 bases from J, with 22 bases in between. This CDR3 region has 18 residues. This specimen comes from a study of CD8 T cells in ankylosing spondylitis. In making TCR beta libraries, quantitative 5'-RACE with molecular barcodes was used. MiXCR, applied by TCRdb to the 5' RACE reads, yields one record per CDR3 protein. In the table there are 300,000 to 350,000 distinct CDR3 sequences, about 20% of which are singletons. Findings and caveats of the study: Earlier authors reported some of these motif variants in reactive arthritis synovial fluid and blood. Significant enrichment of disease-linked clones was reported in matched ankylosing spondylitis synovial fluid. About 8 highly homologous variants made up a TCR beta motif, and this motif appeared characteristic of ankylosing spondylitis blood.

Sequencing was done on a sample of blood, either unsorted or a sorted T cell fraction (not recorded which). This chain uses TRBV5-1 with TRBJ2-3, with a possible D match to TRBD2 (6 bases). The TCR sequence derives from a female donor with ankylosing spondylitis or in good health (not recorded which). The chain's CDR3 is CASSLVWVWTGAIDTQYF. In nucleotides, the CDR3 is TGCGCCAGCAGCTTGGTCTGGGTCTGGACGGGAGCTATAGATACGCAGTATTTT. Full variable domain (rest looked up from reference TRBV5-1 and TRBJ2-3): KAGVTQTPRYLIKTRGQQVTLSCSPISGHRSVSWYQQTPGQGLQFLFEYFSETQRNKGNFPGRFSGRQFSNSRSEMNVSTLELGDSALYLCASSLVWVWTGAIDTQYFGPGTRLTVL.